This is a list of T cell receptor beta chains from one sample in a study of beta chain features in type 1 diabetes. TCRdb keeps only in-frame clones here, not all; method: immunoSEQ multiplex PCR. The sample yields fewer than 45,000 clones, about two thirds seen once. Input material: Tregs from blood. Every receptor here comes from a woman aged 30 to 39 in good health. CDR3s include the opening cysteine and the closing phenylalanine or tryptophan. A D gene is named only where the DNA matches it firmly. The size entry is marked missing in some rows and otherwise reads once, few, many or a size class.

.	TRBJ2-5	TRBV5-4	once	CASSSQGRETQYF	TGTGCCAGCAGCTCCCAGGGTCGAGAGACCCAGTACTTC
TRBD2	TRBJ2-7	TRBV6-6	.	CASSYASGSDEQYF	TGTGCCAGCAGTTACGCTAGCGGGAGTGACGAGCAGTACTTC
.	TRBJ2-4	TRBV5-1	.	CASSLDQGSKNIQYF	TGCGCCAGCAGCTTGGATCAGGGATCCAAAAACATTCAGTACTTC
TRBD2	TRBJ2-1	TRBV12-5	.	CASGSIVTSGYNEQFF	TGTGCTAGTGGTAGTATAGTTACTAGCGGTTACAATGAGCAGTTCTTC
.	TRBJ1-6	TRBV9	.	CASSADTDSYNSPLHF	TGTGCCAGCAGCGCGGACACCGACTCCTATAATTCACCCCTCCACTTT
TRBD1	TRBJ2-3	TRBV7-2	few	CASSSNPGGDTQYF	TGTGCCAGCAGCTCCAACCCAGGGGGCGATACGCAGTATTTT
TRBD2	TRBJ2-3	TRBV7-8	.	CASSILAGVSTDTQYF	TGTGCCAGCAGCATTCTAGCGGGAGTCTCCACAGATACGCAGTATTTT
.	TRBJ1-2	TRBV7-9	.	CASSLADRIIHGYTF	TGTGCCAGCAGCTTAGCCGACAGGATCATCCATGGCTACACCTTC
.	TRBJ2-4	TRBV7-9	.	CASSLGVTDGNIQYF	TGTGCCAGCAGCCTAGGGGTGACAGACGGAAACATTCAGTACTTC
.	TRBJ2-3	TRBV7-2	.	CASSPFPAGTDTQYF	TGTGCCAGCAGCCCATTCCCCGCAGGGACAGATACGCAGTATTTT
TRBD1	TRBJ1-4	TRBV4-2	few	CASSQYSGTGGEKLFF	TGTGCCAGCAGCCAGTATTCCGGGACAGGGGGGGAAAAACTGTTTTTT
.	TRBJ1-1	TRBV28	few	CASRGPTTEAFF	TGTGCCAGCAGGGGGCCCACGACTGAAGCTTTCTTT
TRBD1	TRBJ2-1	TRBV27	.	CASRPAYRGLYNEQFF	TGTGCCAGCAGGCCCGCCTACAGGGGGCTCTACAATGAGCAGTTCTTC
.	TRBJ2-1	TRBV21-1	.	CASSPGLAANEQFF	TGTGCCAGCAGCCCTGGACTAGCTGCCAATGAGCAGTTCTTC
.	TRBJ2-7	TRBV7-9	.	CASSLYGIGTAYEQYF	TGTGCCAGCAGCTTATACGGGATCGGAACTGCCTACGAGCAGTACTTC
.	TRBJ2-2	TRBV7-2	few	CASTSDWGGELFF	TGTGCCAGCACCTCGGACTGGGGCGGGGAGCTGTTTTTT
.	TRBJ2-5	TRBV7-3	.	CASSLKFGAKETQYF	TGTGCCAGCAGCTTAAAATTTGGGGCGAAAGAGACCCAGTACTTC
.	TRBJ2-1	TRBV6-5	.	CASSGDGRANNEQFF	TGTGCCAGCAGTGGAGATGGGCGGGCGAACAATGAGCAGTTCTTC
TRBD2	TRBJ2-1	TRBV4-3	.	CASSRGTSGINEQFF	TGCGCCAGCAGCCGCGGGACTAGCGGGATTAATGAGCAGTTCTTC
.	TRBJ2-7	TRBV7-9	.	CASSLSGYEQYF	TGTGCCAGCAGCTTGAGCGGGTACGAGCAGTACTTC
.	TRBJ1-2	TRBV21-1	.	CASTPTGYPNYGYTF	TGTGCCAGCACCCCGACAGGCTACCCTAACTATGGCTACACCTTC
.	TRBJ2-1	TRBV5-1	.	CASSSSPSRSYSYNEQFF	TGCGCCAGCAGCTCCTCCCCTTCGCGTTCGTACTCCTACAATGAGCAGTTCTTC
TRBD2	TRBJ2-2	TRBV7-2	once	CASSLVGTRPGELFF	TGTGCCAGCAGCTTAGTTGGGACTAGGCCGGGGGAGCTGTTTTTT
TRBD1	TRBJ2-5	TRBV5-4	.	CASSQPGQQETQYF	TGCGCCAGCAGCCAACCGGGACAGCAAGAGACCCAGTACTTC
TRBD2	TRBJ2-5	TRBV29-1	few	CSVGAGGVQETQYF	TGCAGCGTTGGGGCCGGGGGGGTCCAAGAGACCCAGTACTTC
.	TRBJ2-7	TRBV6-1	few	CASSNPGGSYEQYF	TGTGCCAGCAGCAACCCCGGCGGCTCCTACGAGCAGTACTTC
.	TRBJ1-5	TRBV6-1	once	CASSLSNRAQHF	TGTGCCAGCAGTCTCTCCAACAGGGCCCAGCATTTT
.	TRBJ1-5	TRBV9	.	CASSVEGAFDQPQHF	TGTGCCAGCAGCGTAGAAGGGGCGTTTGATCAGCCCCAGCATTTT
TRBD1	TRBJ2-2	TRBV19	.	CASKDRGTGELFF	TGTGCCAGTAAGGACAGGGGCACCGGGGAGCTGTTTTTT
.	TRBJ2-7	TRBV4-2	.	CASSQSGLESYEQYF	TGTGCCAGCAGCCAATCGGGACTTGAATCCTACGAGCAGTACTTC
TRBD2	TRBJ2-1	TRBV6-6	few	CASSPGGLATYNEQFF	TGTGCCAGCAGCCCCGGGGGACTAGCGACCTACAATGAGCAGTTCTTC
.	TRBJ2-3	TRBV7-9	.	CASSLGWRLVEVADTQYF	TGTGCCAGCAGCTTAGGATGGAGACTAGTTGAGGTAGCAGATACGCAGTATTTT
TRBD2	TRBJ2-7	TRBV19	.	CASKALGGRGGLDEQYF	TGTGCCAGTAAAGCCTTGGGCGGGAGGGGAGGTCTCGACGAGCAGTACTTC
.	TRBJ1-5	TRBV7-2	.	CASSPRVGNQPQHF	TGTGCCAGCAGCCCCAGGGTTGGCAATCAGCCCCAGCATTTT
TRBD1	TRBJ2-1	TRBV9	few	CASSTGTGVSNEQFF	TGTGCCAGCAGCACCGGGACAGGGGTTTCCAATGAGCAGTTCTTC
TRBD1	TRBJ1-5	TRBV7-9	.	CASSPGQNSNQPQHF	TGTGCCAGCAGCCCGGGACAGAATAGCAATCAGCCCCAGCATTTT
.	TRBJ2-1	TRBV29-1	few	CSVAGTPDPNEQFF	TGCAGCGTTGCCGGGACTCCTGACCCCAATGAGCAGTTCTTC
TRBD1	TRBJ2-5	TRBV19	.	CASSIGTGGETQYF	TGTGCCAGTAGTATTGGGACAGGCGGAGAGACCCAGTACTTC
.	TRBJ2-5	TRBV10-2	.	CASRLAHQETQYF	TGCGCCAGCAGACTAGCACACCAAGAGACCCAGTACTTC
TRBD1	TRBJ2-5	TRBV7-9	few	CASRQGAQETQYF	TGTGCCAGCAGACAGGGGGCCCAAGAGACCCAGTACTTC
TRBD2	TRBJ2-1	TRBV10-3	.	CAISESVAGYNEQFF	TGTGCCATCAGTGAATCGGTAGCGGGCTACAATGAGCAGTTCTTC
TRBD1	TRBJ2-7	TRBV29-1	.	CSVVSGGPYEQYF	TGCAGCGTTGTATCAGGGGGCCCCTACGAGCAGTACTTC
.	TRBJ1-2	TRBV12-2	once	CASRLQDRADYGYTF	TGTGCAAGTCGCTTACAGGACAGGGCTGATTATGGCTACACCTTC
.	TRBJ1-2	TRBV7-2	.	CASSLGTGTSLYGYTF	TGTGCCAGCAGCTTAGGGACCGGGACATCACTTTATGGCTACACCTTC
TRBD1	TRBJ2-5	TRBV5-1	.	CASSPQGAYETQYF	TGCGCCAGCAGCCCGCAGGGGGCTTATGAGACCCAGTACTTC
.	TRBJ2-7	TRBV18	.	CASSPMTDYEQYF	TGTGCCAGCTCACCCATGACAGACTACGAGCAGTACTTC
.	TRBJ2-3	TRBV4-3	.	CASTELSDTQYF	TGCGCCAGCACGGAGTTGTCAGATACGCAGTATTTT
.	TRBJ2-4	TRBV27	.	CASSLAQAKNIQYF	TGTGCCAGCAGTTTAGCGCAAGCCAAAAACATTCAGTACTTC
TRBD2	TRBJ2-1	TRBV4-2	.	CASSQLAGGPGEQFF	TGTGCCAGCAGCCAGCTAGCGGGAGGGCCTGGGGAGCAGTTCTTC
.	TRBJ1-5	TRBV4-1	.	CASSQDPAGYSNQPQHF	TGCGCCAGCAGCCAAGATCCGGCGGGGTATAGCAATCAGCCCCAGCATTTT
.	TRBJ1-1	TRBV5-1	.	CASRGLNTEAFF	TGCGCCAGCCGCGGTCTGAACACTGAAGCTTTCTTT
TRBD1	TRBJ2-2	TRBV28	.	CASRRPGQGYIGELFF	TGTGCCAGCAGGAGGCCGGGACAGGGCTACATCGGGGAGCTGTTTTTT
TRBD2	TRBJ2-7	TRBV5-1	.	CASSQPRGRAGLADTYEQYF	TGCGCCAGCAGCCAACCTAGAGGACGGGCGGGACTAGCAGACACCTACGAGCAGTACTTC
TRBD1	TRBJ2-4	TRBV6-1	few	CASMGTGTKNIQYF	TGTGCCAGCATGGGGACAGGGACTAAAAACATTCAGTACTTC
.	TRBJ2-2	TRBV21-1	.	CASSKRRERDTGELFF	TGTGCCAGCAGCAAAAGGCGGGAGAGGGACACCGGGGAGCTGTTTTTT
TRBD2	TRBJ2-1	TRBV28	.	CASSYSPSGPPYNEQFF	TGTGCCAGCAGTTACTCCCCTAGCGGTCCGCCTTACAATGAGCAGTTCTTC
TRBD1	TRBJ2-7	TRBV18	once	CASSPPLPETGAYEQYF	TGTGCCAGCTCACCACCACTCCCGGAGACAGGGGCCTACGAGCAGTACTTC
.	TRBJ2-3	TRBV6-5	.	CASSPPQGTDTQYF	TGTGCCAGCAGCCCCCCTCAGGGCACAGATACGCAGTATTTT
.	TRBJ2-7	TRBV28	few	CATLGWAGYEQYF	TGTGCCACCCTAGGATGGGCGGGGTACGAGCAGTACTTC
TRBD1	TRBJ2-1	TRBV4-1	.	CASSQGRDRVSNEQFF	TGCGCCAGCAGCCAAGGGAGGGACAGGGTTTCCAATGAGCAGTTCTTC